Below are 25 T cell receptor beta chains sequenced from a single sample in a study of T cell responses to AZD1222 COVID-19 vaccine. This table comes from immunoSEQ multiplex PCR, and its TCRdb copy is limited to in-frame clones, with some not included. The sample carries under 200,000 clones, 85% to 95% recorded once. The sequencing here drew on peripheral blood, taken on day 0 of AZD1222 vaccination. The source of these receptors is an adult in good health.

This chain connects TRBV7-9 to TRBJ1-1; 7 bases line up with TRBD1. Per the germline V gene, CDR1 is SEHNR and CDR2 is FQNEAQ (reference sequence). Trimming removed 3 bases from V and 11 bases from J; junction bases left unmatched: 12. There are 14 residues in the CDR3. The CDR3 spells CASSLSGVTGEAFF. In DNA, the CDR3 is TGTGCCAGCAGCTTGAGTGGGGTAACAGGGGAGGCTTTCTTT. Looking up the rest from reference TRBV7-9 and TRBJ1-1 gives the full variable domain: DTGVSQNPRHKITKRGQNVTFRCDPISEHNRLYWYRQTLGQGPEFLTYFQNEAQLEKSRLLSDRFSAERPKGSFSTLEIQRTEQGDSAMYLCASSLSGVTGEAFFGQGTRLTVV.

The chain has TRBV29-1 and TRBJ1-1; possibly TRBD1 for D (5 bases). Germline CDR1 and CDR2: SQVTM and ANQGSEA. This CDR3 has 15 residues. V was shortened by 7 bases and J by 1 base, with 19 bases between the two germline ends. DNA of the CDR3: TGCAGCGGAGAAGGGACCTCGAGGGGGAACACTGAAGCTTTCTTT. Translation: CSGEGTSRGNTEAFF.

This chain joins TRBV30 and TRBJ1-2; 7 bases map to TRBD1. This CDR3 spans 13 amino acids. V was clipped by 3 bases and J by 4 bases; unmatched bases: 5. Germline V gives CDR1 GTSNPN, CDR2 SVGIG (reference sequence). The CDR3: CAWSSGTVYGYTF. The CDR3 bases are TGTGCCTGGAGCTCCGGGACAGTCTATGGCTACACCTTC.

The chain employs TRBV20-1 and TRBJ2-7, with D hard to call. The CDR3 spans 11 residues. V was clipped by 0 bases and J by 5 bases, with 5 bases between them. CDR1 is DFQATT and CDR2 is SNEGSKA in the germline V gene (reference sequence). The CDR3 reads CSARDQNEQYF. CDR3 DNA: TGCAGTGCTAGAGATCAGAACGAGCAGTACTTC.

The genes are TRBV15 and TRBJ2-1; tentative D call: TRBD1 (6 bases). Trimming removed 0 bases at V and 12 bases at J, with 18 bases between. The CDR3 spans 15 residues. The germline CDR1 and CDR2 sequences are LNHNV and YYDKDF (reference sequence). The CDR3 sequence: CATSRDRVGARWQFF. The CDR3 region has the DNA TGTGCCACCAGCAGAGATAGAGTGGGGGCCAGATGGCAGTTCTTC.

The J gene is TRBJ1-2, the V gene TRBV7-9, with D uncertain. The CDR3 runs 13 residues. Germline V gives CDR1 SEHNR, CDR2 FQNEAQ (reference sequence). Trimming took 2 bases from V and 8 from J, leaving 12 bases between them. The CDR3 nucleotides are TGTGCCAGCAGCTTAAGGAGGGAGGAGGGCTACACCTTC. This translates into CASSLRREEGYTF.

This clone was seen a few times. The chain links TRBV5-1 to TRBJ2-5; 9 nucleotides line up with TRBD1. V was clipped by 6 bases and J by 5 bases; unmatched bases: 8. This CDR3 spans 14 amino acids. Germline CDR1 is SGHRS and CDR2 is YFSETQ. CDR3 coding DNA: TGCGCCAGCACGTCGGGACAGGGATCGGAGACCCAGTACTTC. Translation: CASTSGQGSETQYF. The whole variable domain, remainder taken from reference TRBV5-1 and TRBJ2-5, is KAGVTQTPRYLIKTRGQQVTLSCSPISGHRSVSWYQQTPGQGLQFLFEYFSETQRNKGNFPGRFSGRQFSNSRSEMNVSTLELGDSALYLCASTSGQGSETQYFGPGTRLLVL.

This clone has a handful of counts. The CDR3 nucleotides read TGTGCCAGCAGTAAGACTAGCGGGAGTGAGAATGAGCAGTTCTTC. Translation gives CASSKTSGSENEQFF. This chain links TRBV6-5 with TRBJ2-1; TRBD2 agrees at 12 bases. Germline V gene sequence: CDR1 MNHEY, CDR2 SVGAGI. The CDR3 loop spans 15 amino acids. The trim removed 5 bases at V and 7 bases at J, leaving 6 bases unmatched.

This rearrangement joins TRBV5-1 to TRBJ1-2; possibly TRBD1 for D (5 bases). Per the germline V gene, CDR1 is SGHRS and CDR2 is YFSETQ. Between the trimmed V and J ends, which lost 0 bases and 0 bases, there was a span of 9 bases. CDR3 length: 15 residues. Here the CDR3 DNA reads TGCGCCAGCAGCTTGGAAGGGGAGACTAACTATGGCTACACCTTC. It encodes CASSLEGETNYGYTF. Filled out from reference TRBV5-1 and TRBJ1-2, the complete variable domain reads KAGVTQTPRYLIKTRGQQVTLSCSPISGHRSVSWYQQTPGQGLQFLFEYFSETQRNKGNFPGRFSGRQFSNSRSEMNVSTLELGDSALYLCASSLEGETNYGYTFGSGTRLTVV.

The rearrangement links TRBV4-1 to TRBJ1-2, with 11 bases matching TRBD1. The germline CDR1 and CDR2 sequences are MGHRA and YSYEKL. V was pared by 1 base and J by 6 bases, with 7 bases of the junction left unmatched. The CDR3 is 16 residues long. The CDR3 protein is CASSQGLKDRGHGYTF. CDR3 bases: TGCGCCAGCAGCCAAGGACTCAAGGACAGGGGGCATGGCTACACCTTC.

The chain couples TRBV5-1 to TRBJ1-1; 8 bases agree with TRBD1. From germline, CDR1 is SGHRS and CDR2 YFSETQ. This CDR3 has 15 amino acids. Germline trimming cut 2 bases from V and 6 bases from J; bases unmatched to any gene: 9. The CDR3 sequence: CASSLRQGSGAEAFF. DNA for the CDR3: TGCGCCAGCAGCTTACGACAGGGGTCGGGGGCTGAAGCTTTCTTT. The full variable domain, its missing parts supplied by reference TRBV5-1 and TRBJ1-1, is KAGVTQTPRYLIKTRGQQVTLSCSPISGHRSVSWYQQTPGQGLQFLFEYFSETQRNKGNFPGRFSGRQFSNSRSEMNVSTLELGDSALYLCASSLRQGSGAEAFFGQGTRLTVV.

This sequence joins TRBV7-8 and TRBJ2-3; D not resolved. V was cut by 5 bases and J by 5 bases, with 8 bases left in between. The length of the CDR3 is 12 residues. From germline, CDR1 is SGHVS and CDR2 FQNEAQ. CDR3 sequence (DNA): TGTGCCAGCAGCCCGAGAGAAGATACGCAGTATTTT. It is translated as CASSPREDTQYF.

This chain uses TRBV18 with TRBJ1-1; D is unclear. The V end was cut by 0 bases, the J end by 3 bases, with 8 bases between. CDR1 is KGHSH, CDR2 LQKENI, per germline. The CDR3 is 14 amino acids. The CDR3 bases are TGTGCCAGCTCACCACCTAGTGGGTACACTGAAGCTTTCTTT. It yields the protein CASSPPSGYTEAFF. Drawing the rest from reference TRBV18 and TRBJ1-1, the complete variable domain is NAGVMQNPRHLVRRRGQEARLRCSPMKGHSHVYWYRQLPEEGLKFMVYLQKENIIDESGMPKERFSAEFPKEGPSILRIQQVVRGDSAAYFCASSPPSGYTEAFFGQGTRLTVV.

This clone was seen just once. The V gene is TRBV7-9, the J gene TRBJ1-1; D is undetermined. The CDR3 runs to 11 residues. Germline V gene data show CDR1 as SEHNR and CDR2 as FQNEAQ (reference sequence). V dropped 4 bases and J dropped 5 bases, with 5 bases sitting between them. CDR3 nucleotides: TGTGCCAGCAGCTCAGCTACTGAAGCTTTCTTT. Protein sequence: CASSSATEAFF. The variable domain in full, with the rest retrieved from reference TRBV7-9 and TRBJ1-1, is DTGVSQNPRHKITKRGQNVTFRCDPISEHNRLYWYRQTLGQGPEFLTYFQNEAQLEKSRLLSDRFSAERPKGSFSTLEIQRTEQGDSAMYLCASSSATEAFFGQGTRLTVV.

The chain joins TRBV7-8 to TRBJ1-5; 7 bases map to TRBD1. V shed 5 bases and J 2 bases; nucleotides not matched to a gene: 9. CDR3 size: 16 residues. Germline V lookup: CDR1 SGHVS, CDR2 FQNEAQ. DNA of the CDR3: TGTGCCAGCAGCCTCCTCGACAGGGTGGGCAATCAGCCCCAGCATTTT. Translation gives CASSLLDRVGNQPQHF.

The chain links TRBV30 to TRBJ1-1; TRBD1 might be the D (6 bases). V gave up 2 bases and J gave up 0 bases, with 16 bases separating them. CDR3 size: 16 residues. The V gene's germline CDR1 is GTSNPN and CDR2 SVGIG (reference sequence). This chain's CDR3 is CAWSPLRGPLNTEAFF. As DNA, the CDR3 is TGTGCCTGGAGTCCCCTCAGGGGCCCTCTGAACACTGAAGCTTTCTTT. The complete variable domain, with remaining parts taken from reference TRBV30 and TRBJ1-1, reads SQTIHQWPATLVQPVGSPLSLECTVEGTSNPNLYWYRQAAGRGLQLLFYSVGIGQISSEVPQNLSASRPQDRQFILSSKKLLLSDSGFYLCAWSPLRGPLNTEAFFGQGTRLTVV.

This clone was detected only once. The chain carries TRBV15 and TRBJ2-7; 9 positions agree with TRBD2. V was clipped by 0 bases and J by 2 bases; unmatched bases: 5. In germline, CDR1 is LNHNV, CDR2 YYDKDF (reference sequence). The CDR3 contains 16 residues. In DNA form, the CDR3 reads TGTGCCACCAGCAGAGATCTTGGCGGGGGGGCCTACGAGCAGTACTTC. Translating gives CATSRDLGGGAYEQYF.

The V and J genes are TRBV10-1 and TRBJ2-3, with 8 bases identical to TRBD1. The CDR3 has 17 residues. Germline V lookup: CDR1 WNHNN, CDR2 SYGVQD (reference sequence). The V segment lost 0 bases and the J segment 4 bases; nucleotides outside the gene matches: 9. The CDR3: CASSESRRTGFSDTQYF. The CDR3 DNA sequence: TGCGCCAGCAGTGAGTCCCGCCGGACAGGGTTTTCAGATACGCAGTATTTT.

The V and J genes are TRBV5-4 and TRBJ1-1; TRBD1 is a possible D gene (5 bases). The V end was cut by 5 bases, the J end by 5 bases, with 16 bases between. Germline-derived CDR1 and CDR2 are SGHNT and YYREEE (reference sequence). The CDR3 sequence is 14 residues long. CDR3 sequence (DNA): TGTGCCAGCAGTTACGACCTGAGGGGAACTGAAGCTTTCTTT. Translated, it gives CASSYDLRGTEAFF.

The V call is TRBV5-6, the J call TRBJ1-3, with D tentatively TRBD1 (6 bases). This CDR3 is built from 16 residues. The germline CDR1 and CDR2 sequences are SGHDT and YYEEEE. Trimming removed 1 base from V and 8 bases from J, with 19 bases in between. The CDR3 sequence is CASSLRGVSRFDTIYF. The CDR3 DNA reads TGTGCCAGCAGCTTGAGGGGGGTCTCTAGATTCGACACCATATATTTT.

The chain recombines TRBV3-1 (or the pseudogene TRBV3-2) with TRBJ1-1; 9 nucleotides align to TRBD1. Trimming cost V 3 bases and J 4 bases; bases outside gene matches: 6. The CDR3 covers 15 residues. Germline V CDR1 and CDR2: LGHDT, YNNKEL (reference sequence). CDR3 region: CASSHPQGAGTEAFF. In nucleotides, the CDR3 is TGTGCCAGCAGCCACCCACAGGGGGCGGGCACTGAAGCTTTCTTT.

CDR3 DNA sequence: TGTGCCAGCAGCTCGGACGCGAGCAATCAGCCCCAGCATTTT. Its protein product is CASSSDASNQPQHF. This chain joins TRBV7-9 and TRBJ1-5; unclear D gene. The CDR3 loop spans 14 amino acids. Trimming left V 4 bases short and J 1 base short, with 8 bases between. From germline, CDR1 is SEHNR and CDR2 FQNEAQ (reference sequence).

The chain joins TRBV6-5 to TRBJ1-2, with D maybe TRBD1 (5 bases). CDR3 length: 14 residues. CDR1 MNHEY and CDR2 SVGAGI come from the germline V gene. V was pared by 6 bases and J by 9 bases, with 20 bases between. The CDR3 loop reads CASSPWGEFDRYTF. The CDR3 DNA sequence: TGTGCCAGCAGCCCCTGGGGGGAGTTCGATCGCTACACCTTC.

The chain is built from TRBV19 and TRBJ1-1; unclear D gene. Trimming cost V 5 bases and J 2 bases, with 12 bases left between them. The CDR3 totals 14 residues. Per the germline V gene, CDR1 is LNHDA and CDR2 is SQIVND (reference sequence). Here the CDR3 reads CASSSLGPNTEAFF. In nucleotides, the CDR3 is TGTGCCAGTAGTTCATTAGGACCTAACACTGAAGCTTTCTTT.

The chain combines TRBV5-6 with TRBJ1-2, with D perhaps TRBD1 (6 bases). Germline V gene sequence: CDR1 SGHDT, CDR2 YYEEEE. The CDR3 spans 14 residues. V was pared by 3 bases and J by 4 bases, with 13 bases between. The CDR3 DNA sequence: TGTGCCAGCAGCTCCGCGGGACAAGTCTATGGCTACACCTTC. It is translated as CASSSAGQVYGYTF.